Each of the 21 T cell receptor beta chains below was sequenced from the same sample in a study of blood T cell repertoires in COVID-19. Sequenced by immunoSEQ multiplex PCR; TCRdb stores in-frame clones only, minus some. The table includes 350,000 to 450,000 clones, 85% detected once. Sequencing was carried out using peripheral blood. These receptors were collected from a woman between 18 and 29 years old with acute or convalescent COVID-19.

This clone was detected once. J is TRBJ1-1 and V is TRBV5-1; TRBD1 aligns across 8 bases. The junction had 2 bases not matched to a gene; V was cut back by 3 bases and J by 4 bases. Germline V gene sequence: CDR1 SGHRS, CDR2 YFSETQ. The CDR3 length is 13 residues. Written as DNA, the CDR3 is TGCGCCAGCAGCTCGGGACAGGTCACTGAAGCTTTCTTT. Translating it yields CASSSGQVTEAFF. The full variable domain, its missing parts supplied by reference TRBV5-1 and TRBJ1-1, is KAGVTQTPRYLIKTRGQQVTLSCSPISGHRSVSWYQQTPGQGLQFLFEYFSETQRNKGNFPGRFSGRQFSNSRSEMNVSTLELGDSALYLCASSSGQVTEAFFGQGTRLTVV.

The chain employs TRBV11-2 and TRBJ2-3, with unresolved D. There are 15 residues in the CDR3. Between the trimmed V and J ends, which lost 2 bases and 6 bases, there was a span of 15 bases. Per the germline V gene, CDR1 is SGHAT and CDR2 is FQNNGV. In nucleotides, the CDR3 is TGTGCCAGCAGCTTAAGGTCTTCCGGTAGCGATACGCAGTATTTT. Translating it yields CASSLRSSGSDTQYF.

This clone showed up just once. The genes are TRBV28 and TRBJ2-1, with TRBD2 matching 11 bases. The CDR3 is made up of 16 amino acids. V was clipped by 2 bases and J by 6 bases; unmatched bases: 6. Germline V gene data show CDR1 as MDHEN and CDR2 as SYDVKM. The CDR3: CASSLRSSGRFNEQFF. The CDR3 DNA sequence: TGTGCCAGCAGTTTAAGGTCTAGCGGGAGGTTCAATGAGCAGTTCTTC. Drawing the rest from reference TRBV28 and TRBJ2-1, the complete variable domain is DVKVTQSSRYLVKRTGEKVFLECVQDMDHENMFWYRQDPGLGLRLIYFSYDVKMKEKGDIPEGYSVSREKKERFSLILESASTNQTSMYLCASSLRSSGRFNEQFFGPGTRLTVL.

This clone has only a few counts. The chain employs TRBV4-1 and TRBJ2-1; 10 bases line up with TRBD2. V shed 5 bases and J 4 bases; nucleotides not matched to a gene: 14. There are 18 residues in the CDR3. Germline CDR1 reads MGHRA; CDR2 reads YSYEKL. This CDR3 reads CASSSSPPGTSVYNEQFF. The CDR3 DNA is TGCGCCAGCAGCTCCTCCCCCCCCGGGACTAGCGTTTACAATGAGCAGTTCTTC.

The chain combines TRBV19 with TRBJ2-3, with a tentative D call TRBD1 (6 bases). The CDR3 sequence is 15 residues long. V lost 1 base to trimming and J lost 5 bases, with 13 bases between them. Germline lookup yields CDR1 LNHDA and CDR2 SQIVND (reference sequence). CDR3 in amino acids: CASSIVIGGRDTQYF. The CDR3 DNA reads as TGTGCCAGTAGTATAGTTATTGGGGGCCGAGATACGCAGTATTTT.

The chain couples TRBV4-1 to TRBJ2-1, with 13 bases matching TRBD2. With 4 bases clipped from V and 7 bases from J, the junction kept 19 bases outside the gene matches. The V gene's germline CDR1 is MGHRA and CDR2 YSYEKL. The CDR3 is 20 amino acids. The CDR3 DNA follows: TGCGCCAGCAGCCGCGGGACGTGGAGGGCTGGACTAGCGGGAGCTAATGAGCAGTTCTTC. Protein sequence: CASSRGTWRAGLAGANEQFF.

The rearrangement links TRBV2 to TRBJ1-1; D is unresolved. V was pared by 11 bases and J by 1 base, with 11 bases between. The CDR3 length is 12 residues. Germline values: CDR1 SNHLY, CDR2 FYNNEI. In DNA, the CDR3 is TGTGCCTCTGGGCGTACGAACACTGAAGCTTTCTTT. Encoded protein: CASGRTNTEAFF. The full variable domain, rest sourced from reference TRBV2 and TRBJ1-1, is EPEVTQTPSHQVTQMGQEVILRCVPISNHLYFYWYRQILGQKVEFLVSFYNNEISEKSEIFDDQFSVERPDGSNFTLKIRSTKLEDSAMYFCASGRTNTEAFFGQGTRLTVV.

The CDR3 loop reads CASSQETRSYYEQYF. CDR3 bases: TGCGCCAGCAGCCAAGAGACGAGGTCCTACTACGAGCAGTACTTC. The V call is TRBV4-1, the J call TRBJ2-7, with D unclear. V lost 0 bases and J lost 3, with 12 bases in between. The V gene's germline CDR1 is MGHRA and CDR2 YSYEKL. This CDR3 has 15 residues.

This clone showed up just a few times. This chain links TRBV6-1 with TRBJ1-1; D gene ambiguous. Trimming took off 0 bases at V and 6 bases at J, with 11 bases between the two ends. The CDR3 loop spans 14 amino acids. The germline gives CDR1 MNHNS, CDR2 SASEGT. CDR3 sequence (DNA): TGTGCCAGCAGTGAAGCAATCGAAAGCCCTGAAGCTTTCTTT. Translated, it gives CASSEAIESPEAFF.

The chain is built from TRBV9 and TRBJ2-5; D ambiguous. Germline CDR1 reads SGDLS; CDR2 reads YYNGEE. The V and J ends lost 1 base and 5 bases respectively, with 9 bases between them. CDR3 length equals 13 residues. CDR3: CASSVWVGETQYF. The DNA of the CDR3 is TGTGCCAGCAGCGTATGGGTCGGGGAGACCCAGTACTTC.

The chain combines TRBV6-5 with TRBJ1-1; D is unclear. This CDR3 has 13 amino acids. Trimming removed 1 base from V and 3 bases from J, with 6 bases in between. CDR1 and CDR2 (germline): MNHEY, SVGAGI. CDR3 loop: CASSYFADTEAFF. CDR3 nucleotide sequence: TGTGCCAGCAGTTACTTCGCGGACACTGAAGCTTTCTTT.

This clone was found once. The rearrangement uses TRBV9 and TRBJ1-1, with D perhaps matching TRBD1 (6 bases). CDR3 length equals 13 residues. The germline CDR1 and CDR2 sequences are SGDLS and YYNGEE. The CDR3 bases are TGTGCGGGGGGGCTGGGCCCCAACACTGAAGCTTTCTTT. This codes for CAGGLGPNTEAFF.

V gene TRBV28 combines with J gene TRBJ2-1; no definite D call. V was pared by 0 bases and J by 0 bases, with 12 bases between. This CDR3 comprises 17 residues. CDR1 is MDHEN, CDR2 SYDVKM, per germline. This chain's CDR3 is CASSLWGDVSSYNEQFF. CDR3 sequence (DNA): TGTGCCAGCAGTTTATGGGGCGACGTGAGCTCCTACAATGAGCAGTTCTTC.

The V and J genes are TRBV11-2 and TRBJ2-2; D is unclear. The V gene's germline CDR1 is SGHAT and CDR2 FQNNGV. This CDR3 contains 16 residues. Between the trimmed V and J ends, which lost 0 bases and 0 bases, there was a span of 8 bases. The DNA for the CDR3 is TGTGCCAGCAGCTTAGACCGCAGCGCGAACACCGGGGAGCTGTTTTTT. It translates to CASSLDRSANTGELFF.

The gene calls are TRBV15 and TRBJ1-3; D is unresolved. Trimming took 0 bases from V and 4 from J, leaving 13 bases between them. The germline gives CDR1 LNHNV, CDR2 YYDKDF (reference sequence). This CDR3 is built from 16 residues. CDR3: CATSRDPVTVGNTIYF. In DNA, the CDR3 is TGTGCCACCAGCAGAGATCCGGTCACCGTCGGAAACACCATATATTTT.

This clone was recorded only once. This chain uses TRBV19 with TRBJ1-2; no reliable D call. Deletions cut 3 bases from V and 4 bases from J, with 18 bases between. This CDR3 region has 16 residues. Germline values: CDR1 LNHDA, CDR2 SQIVND (reference sequence). CDR3 protein: CASSMFLYDTPYGYTF. The CDR3, as DNA: TGTGCCAGTAGTATGTTCCTTTACGACACGCCCTATGGCTACACCTTC.

This clone was found a few times. V is TRBV9 and J is TRBJ1-6; 7 bases agree with TRBD1. V was clipped by 0 bases and J by 7 bases; unmatched bases: 7. The CDR3 has 16 residues. Germline assignment: CDR1 SGDLS and CDR2 YYNGEE. CDR3 nucleotides: TGTGCCAGCAGCGTAGACCCCGGGACAGCAAATTCACCCCTCCACTTT. It yields the protein CASSVDPGTANSPLHF.

The chain links TRBV27 to TRBJ2-5; no clear D gene. Germline V gives CDR1 MNHEY, CDR2 SMNVEV (reference sequence). The CDR3 is made up of 16 amino acids. The V gene lost 0 bases and the J gene lost 5 bases, with 16 bases spanning the gap. CDR3 region: CASSLSRPGRYETQYF. The CDR3 bases are TGTGCCAGCAGTTTATCCCGTCCCGGTCGGTACGAGACCCAGTACTTC.

The chain employs TRBV14 and TRBJ1-1; D gene unclear. Looked up from germline, CDR1 is SGHDN and CDR2 is FVKESK. CDR3 length equals 17 residues. The V and J ends lost 0 bases and 2 bases respectively, with 16 bases between them. The CDR3 region is CASSQDIGFEGNTEAFF. The CDR3 DNA reads TGTGCCAGCAGCCAAGATATAGGCTTTGAGGGAAACACTGAAGCTTTCTTT. The variable domain in full, completed from reference TRBV14 and TRBJ1-1, reads EAGVTQFPSHSVIEKGQTVTLRCDPISGHDNLYWYRRVMGKEIKFLLHFVKESKQDESGMPNNRFLAERTGGTYSTLKVQPAELEDSGVYFCASSQDIGFEGNTEAFFGQGTRLTVV.

Only a few counts were recorded for this clone. The identical CDR3 is also encoded by other nucleotide sequences in the sample. This chain uses TRBV12-3 or TRBV12-4 with TRBJ1-2; 7 nucleotides line up with TRBD1. After removal of 6 bases from V and 5 bases from J, the junction contained 0 bases not matched to a gene. This CDR3 spans 11 amino acids. Here the CDR3 reads CASSRGYGYTF. Here the CDR3 DNA reads TGTGCCAGCAGCAGGGGGTATGGCTACACCTTC.

The CDR3 coding sequence is TGCGCCAGCAGCTTATACCTAGCGGGAATCTACAATGAGCAGTTCTTC. Encoded protein: CASSLYLAGIYNEQFF. V is TRBV5-1 and J is TRBJ2-1, with TRBD2 matching over 9 bases. This CDR3 spans 16 amino acids. The germline V gene has CDR1 SGHRS and CDR2 YFSETQ. V was pared by 2 bases and J by 3 bases, with 6 bases of the junction left unmatched. Based on the CDR3 plus reference TRBV5-1 and TRBJ2-1, the full variable domain is KAGVTQTPRYLIKTRGQQVTLSCSPISGHRSVSWYQQTPGQGLQFLFEYFSETQRNKGNFPGRFSGRQFSNSRSEMNVSTLELGDSALYLCASSLYLAGIYNEQFFGPGTRLTVL.